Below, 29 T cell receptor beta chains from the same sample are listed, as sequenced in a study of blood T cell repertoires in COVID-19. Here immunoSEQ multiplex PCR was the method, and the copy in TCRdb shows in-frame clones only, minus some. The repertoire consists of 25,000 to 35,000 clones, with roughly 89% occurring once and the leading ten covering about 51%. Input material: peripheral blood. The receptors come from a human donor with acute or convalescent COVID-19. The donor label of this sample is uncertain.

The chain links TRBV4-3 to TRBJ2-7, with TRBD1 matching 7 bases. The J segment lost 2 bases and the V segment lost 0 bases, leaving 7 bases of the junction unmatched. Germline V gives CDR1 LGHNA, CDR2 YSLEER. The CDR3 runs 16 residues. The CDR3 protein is CASSQDLNRGAYEQYF. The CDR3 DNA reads TGCGCCAGCAGCCAAGATCTAAACAGGGGAGCCTACGAGCAGTACTTC.

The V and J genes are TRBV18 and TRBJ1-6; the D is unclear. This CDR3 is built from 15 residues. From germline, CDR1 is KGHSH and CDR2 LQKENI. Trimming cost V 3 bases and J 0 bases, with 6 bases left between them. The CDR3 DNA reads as TGTGCCAGCTCACCGGCGGGCTCCTATAATTCACCCCTCCACTTT. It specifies CASSPAGSYNSPLHF.

CDR3 sequence: CSADRGPGEQYF. CDR3 coding DNA: TGCAGCGCTGATCGCGGGCCTGGGGAGCAGTACTTC. The chain is built from TRBV29-1 and TRBJ2-7; TRBD2 might be the D (5 bases). V gave up 7 bases and J gave up 7 bases, with 17 bases separating them. CDR1 and CDR2 from the germline V gene are SQVTM and ANQGSEA. The CDR3 runs 12 residues.

The CDR3: CSVELQGATGYTF. CDR3 bases: TGCAGCGTTGAATTGCAGGGGGCTACCGGCTACACCTTC. The chain couples TRBV29-1 to TRBJ1-2; TRBD1 aligns across 8 bases. The germline V gene encodes CDR1 SQVTM and CDR2 ANQGSEA. This CDR3 is built from 13 residues. V lost 2 bases to trimming and J lost 8 bases; unmatched junction nucleotides: 7.

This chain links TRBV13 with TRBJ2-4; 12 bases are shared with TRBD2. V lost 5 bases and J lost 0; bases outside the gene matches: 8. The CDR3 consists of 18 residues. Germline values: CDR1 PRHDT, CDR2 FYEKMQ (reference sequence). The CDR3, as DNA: TGTGCCAGCAGCACCCGGACTAGCGGGGATCTAGCCAAAAACATTCAGTACTTC. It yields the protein CASSTRTSGDLAKNIQYF.

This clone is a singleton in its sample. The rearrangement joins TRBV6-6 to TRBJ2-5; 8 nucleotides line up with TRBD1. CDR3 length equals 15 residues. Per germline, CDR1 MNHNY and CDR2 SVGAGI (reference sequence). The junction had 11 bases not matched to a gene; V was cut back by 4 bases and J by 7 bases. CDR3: CASSSPGQAIGTQYF. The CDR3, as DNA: TGTGCCAGCAGTTCTCCGGGACAGGCAATTGGGACCCAGTACTTC.

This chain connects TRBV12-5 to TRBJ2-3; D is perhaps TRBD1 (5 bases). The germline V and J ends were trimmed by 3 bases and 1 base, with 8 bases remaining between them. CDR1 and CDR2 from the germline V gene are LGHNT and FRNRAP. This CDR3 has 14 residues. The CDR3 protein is CASGLFRGTDTQYF. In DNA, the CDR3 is TGTGCTAGTGGTTTATTCAGGGGCACAGATACGCAGTATTTT.

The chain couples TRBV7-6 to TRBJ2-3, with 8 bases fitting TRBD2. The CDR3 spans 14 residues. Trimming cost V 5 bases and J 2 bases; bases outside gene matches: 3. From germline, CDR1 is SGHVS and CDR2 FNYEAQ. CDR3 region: CASSAGLDTDTQYF. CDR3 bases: TGTGCCAGCAGCGCGGGACTAGACACAGATACGCAGTATTTT.

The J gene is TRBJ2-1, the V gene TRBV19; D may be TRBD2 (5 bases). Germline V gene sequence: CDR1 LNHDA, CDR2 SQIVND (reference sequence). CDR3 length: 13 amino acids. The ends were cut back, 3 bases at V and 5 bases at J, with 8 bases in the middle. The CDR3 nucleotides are TGTGCCAGTAGTATCGGGAATAACAATGAGCAGTTCTTC. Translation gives CASSIGNNNEQFF.

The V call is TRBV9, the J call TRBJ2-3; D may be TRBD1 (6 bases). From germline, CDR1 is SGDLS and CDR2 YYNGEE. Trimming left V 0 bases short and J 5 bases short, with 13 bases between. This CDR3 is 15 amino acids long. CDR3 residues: CASSVAGQIRDTQYF. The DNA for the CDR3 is TGTGCCAGCAGCGTAGCAGGACAGATTAGAGATACGCAGTATTTT.

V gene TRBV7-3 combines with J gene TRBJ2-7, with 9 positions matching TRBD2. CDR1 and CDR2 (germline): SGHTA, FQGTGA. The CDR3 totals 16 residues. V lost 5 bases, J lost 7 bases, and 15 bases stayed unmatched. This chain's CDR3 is CASSPGLGREGEEQYF. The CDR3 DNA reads TGTGCCAGCAGCCCAGGCCTGGGGCGGGAGGGTGAGGAGCAGTACTTC.

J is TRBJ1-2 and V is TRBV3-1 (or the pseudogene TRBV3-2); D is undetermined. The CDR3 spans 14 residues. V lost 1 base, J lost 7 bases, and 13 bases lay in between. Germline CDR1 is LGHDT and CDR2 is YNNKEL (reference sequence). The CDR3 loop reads CASSQARGSSGYTF. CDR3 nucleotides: TGTGCCAGCAGCCAAGCAAGAGGGTCGAGTGGCTACACCTTC.

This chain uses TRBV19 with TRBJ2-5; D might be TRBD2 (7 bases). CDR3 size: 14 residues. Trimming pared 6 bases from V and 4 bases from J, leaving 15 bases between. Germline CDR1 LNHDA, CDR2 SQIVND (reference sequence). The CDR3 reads CASSPGGPGETQYF. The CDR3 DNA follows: TGTGCCAGTAGCCCCGGGGGGCCAGGAGAGACCCAGTACTTC.

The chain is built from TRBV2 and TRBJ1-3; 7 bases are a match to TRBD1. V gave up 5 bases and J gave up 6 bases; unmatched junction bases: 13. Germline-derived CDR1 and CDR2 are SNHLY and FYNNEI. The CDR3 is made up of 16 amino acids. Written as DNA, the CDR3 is TGTGCCAGCAGTCCAGTACTAACAGGGGTAGTAAACACCATATATTTT. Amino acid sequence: CASSPVLTGVVNTIYF.

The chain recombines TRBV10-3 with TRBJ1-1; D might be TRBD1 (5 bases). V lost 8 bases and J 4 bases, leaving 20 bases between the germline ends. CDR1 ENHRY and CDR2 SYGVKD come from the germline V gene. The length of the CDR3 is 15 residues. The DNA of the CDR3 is TGTGCCATCTCCTCCGGACGGGGGGGGAGCACTGAAGCTTTCTTT. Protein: CAISSGRGGSTEAFF.

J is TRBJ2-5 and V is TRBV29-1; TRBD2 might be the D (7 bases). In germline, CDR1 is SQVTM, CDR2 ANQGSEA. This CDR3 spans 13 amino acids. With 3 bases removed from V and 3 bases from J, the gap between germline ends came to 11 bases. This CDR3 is CSVDRGGEETQYF. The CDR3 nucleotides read TGCAGCGTTGATAGGGGGGGGGAAGAGACCCAGTACTTC.

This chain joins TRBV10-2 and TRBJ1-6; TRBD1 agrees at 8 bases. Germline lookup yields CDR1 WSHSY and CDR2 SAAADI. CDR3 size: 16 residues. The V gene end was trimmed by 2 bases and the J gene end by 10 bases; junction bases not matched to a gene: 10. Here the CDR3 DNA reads TGCGCCAGCAGTGAGGGGGCCGGACAGGGAAACTCACCCCTCCACTTT. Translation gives CASSEGAGQGNSPLHF.

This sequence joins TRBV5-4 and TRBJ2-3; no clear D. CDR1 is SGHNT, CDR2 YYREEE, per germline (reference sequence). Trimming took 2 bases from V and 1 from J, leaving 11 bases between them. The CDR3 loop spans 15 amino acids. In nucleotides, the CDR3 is TGTGCCAGCAGCTTAGCACTCACTGGCACAGATACGCAGTATTTT. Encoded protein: CASSLALTGTDTQYF.

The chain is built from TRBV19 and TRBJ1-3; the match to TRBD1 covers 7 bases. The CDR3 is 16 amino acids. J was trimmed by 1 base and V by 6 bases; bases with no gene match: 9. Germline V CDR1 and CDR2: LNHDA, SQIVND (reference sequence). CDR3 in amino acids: CASRPQGGISGNTIYF. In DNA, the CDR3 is TGTGCCAGTAGACCCCAGGGGGGTATATCTGGAAACACCATATATTTT.

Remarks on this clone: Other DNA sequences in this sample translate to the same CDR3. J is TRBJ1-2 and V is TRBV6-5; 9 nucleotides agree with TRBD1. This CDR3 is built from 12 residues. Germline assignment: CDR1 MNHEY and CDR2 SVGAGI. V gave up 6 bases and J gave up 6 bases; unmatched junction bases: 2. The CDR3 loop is CASRRDRDGYTF. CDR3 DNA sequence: TGTGCCAGCAGGCGGGACAGGGATGGCTACACCTTC.

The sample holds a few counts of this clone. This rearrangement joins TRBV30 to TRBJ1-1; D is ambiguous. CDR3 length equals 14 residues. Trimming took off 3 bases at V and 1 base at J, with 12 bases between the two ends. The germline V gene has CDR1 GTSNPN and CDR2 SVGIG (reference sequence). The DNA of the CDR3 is TGTGCCTGGAGCGCCCAAACTCCGAACACTGAAGCTTTCTTT. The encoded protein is CAWSAQTPNTEAFF.

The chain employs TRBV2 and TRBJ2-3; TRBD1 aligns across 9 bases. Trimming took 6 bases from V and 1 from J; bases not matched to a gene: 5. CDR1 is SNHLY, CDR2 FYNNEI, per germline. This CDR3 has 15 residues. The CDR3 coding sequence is TGTGCCAGCAGGGGCGGGACAGGGCGCACAGATACGCAGTATTTT. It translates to CASRGGTGRTDTQYF.

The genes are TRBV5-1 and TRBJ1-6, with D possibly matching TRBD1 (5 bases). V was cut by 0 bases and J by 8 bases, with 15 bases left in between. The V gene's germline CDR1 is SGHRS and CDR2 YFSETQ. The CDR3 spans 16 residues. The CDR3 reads CASSLVSSGGDSPLHF. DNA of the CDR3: TGCGCCAGCAGCTTGGTGTCGTCAGGAGGGGATTCACCCCTCCACTTT.

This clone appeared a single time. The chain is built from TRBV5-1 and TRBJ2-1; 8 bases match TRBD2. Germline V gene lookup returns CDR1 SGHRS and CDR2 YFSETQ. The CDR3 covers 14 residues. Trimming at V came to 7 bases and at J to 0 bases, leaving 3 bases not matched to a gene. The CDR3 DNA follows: TGCGCCAGCCACCTAGCGGGCTCCTACAATGAGCAGTTCTTC. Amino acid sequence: CASHLAGSYNEQFF.

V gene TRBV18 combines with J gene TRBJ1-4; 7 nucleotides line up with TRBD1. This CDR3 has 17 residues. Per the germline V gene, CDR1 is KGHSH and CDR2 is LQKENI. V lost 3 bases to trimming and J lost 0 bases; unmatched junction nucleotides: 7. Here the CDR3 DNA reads TGTGCCAGCTCACCGCTCGGACAGGCGGCAACTAATGAAAAACTGTTTTTT. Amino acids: CASSPLGQAATNEKLFF.

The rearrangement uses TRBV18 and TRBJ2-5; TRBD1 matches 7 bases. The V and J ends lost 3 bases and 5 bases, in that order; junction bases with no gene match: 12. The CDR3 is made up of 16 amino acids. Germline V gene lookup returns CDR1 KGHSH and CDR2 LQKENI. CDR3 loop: CASSPFPPIRGETQYF. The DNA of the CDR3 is TGTGCCAGCTCACCCTTTCCTCCGATCAGGGGGGAGACCCAGTACTTC.

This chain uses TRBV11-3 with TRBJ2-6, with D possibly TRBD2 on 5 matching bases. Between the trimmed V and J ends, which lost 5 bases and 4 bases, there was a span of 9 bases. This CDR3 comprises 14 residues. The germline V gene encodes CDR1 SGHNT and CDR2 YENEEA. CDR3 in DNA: TGTGCCAGCAGCCCCCGCGGGGGGGCCAACGTCCTGACTTTC. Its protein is CASSPRGGANVLTF.

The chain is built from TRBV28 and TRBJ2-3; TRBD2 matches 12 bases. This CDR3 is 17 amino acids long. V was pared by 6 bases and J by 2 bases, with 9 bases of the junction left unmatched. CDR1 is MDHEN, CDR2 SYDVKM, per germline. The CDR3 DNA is TGTGCCAGCAGACCAGCTAGCGGGGGGGCCCTCACAGATACGCAGTATTTT. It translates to CASRPASGGALTDTQYF.

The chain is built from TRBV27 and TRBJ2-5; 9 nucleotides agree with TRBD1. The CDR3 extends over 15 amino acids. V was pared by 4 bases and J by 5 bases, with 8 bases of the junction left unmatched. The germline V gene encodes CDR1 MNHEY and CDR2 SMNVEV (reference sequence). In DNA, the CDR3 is TGTGCCAGCAGTTCCGGGACAGGGATCCAGGAGACCCAGTACTTC. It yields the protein CASSSGTGIQETQYF.